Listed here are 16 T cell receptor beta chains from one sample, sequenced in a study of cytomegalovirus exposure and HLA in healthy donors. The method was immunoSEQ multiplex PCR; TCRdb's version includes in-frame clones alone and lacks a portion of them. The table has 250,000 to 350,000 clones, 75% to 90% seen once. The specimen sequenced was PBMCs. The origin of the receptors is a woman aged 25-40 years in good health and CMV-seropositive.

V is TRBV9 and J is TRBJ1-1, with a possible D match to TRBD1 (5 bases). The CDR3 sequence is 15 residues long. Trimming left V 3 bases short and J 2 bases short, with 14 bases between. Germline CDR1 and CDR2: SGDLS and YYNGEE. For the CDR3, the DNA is TGTGCCAGCAGCGCAGACAGTACCCTAAACACTGAAGCTTTCTTT. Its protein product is CASSADSTLNTEAFF.

The CDR3 sequence: CASSSGQVSNQPQHF. In nucleotides, the CDR3 is TGTGCCAGCAGCTCCGGACAAGTTAGCAATCAGCCCCAGCATTTT. The chain has TRBV7-2 and TRBJ1-5; D perhaps matches TRBD1 (5 bases). The V gene lost 4 bases and the J gene lost 0 bases, with 10 bases spanning the gap. This CDR3 has 15 residues. CDR1 and CDR2 (germline): SGHTA, FQGNSA.

Here the CDR3 reads CASSLSRGVVYNEQFF. DNA for the CDR3: TGTGCCAGCAGTTTATCGAGGGGAGTTGTCTACAATGAGCAGTTCTTC. J is TRBJ2-1 and V is TRBV27; either TRBD1 or TRBD2 may fit D (5 bases each). The CDR3 consists of 16 residues. From germline, CDR1 is MNHEY and CDR2 SMNVEV (reference sequence). V was cut by 0 bases and J by 3 bases, with 12 bases left in between.

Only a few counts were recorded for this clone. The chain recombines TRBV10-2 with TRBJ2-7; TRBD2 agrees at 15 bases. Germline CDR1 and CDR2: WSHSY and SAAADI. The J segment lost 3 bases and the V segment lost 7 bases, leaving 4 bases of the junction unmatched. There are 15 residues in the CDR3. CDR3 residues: CASMGLAGGDYEQYF. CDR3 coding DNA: TGCGCCAGCATGGGACTAGCGGGAGGTGACTACGAGCAGTACTTC.

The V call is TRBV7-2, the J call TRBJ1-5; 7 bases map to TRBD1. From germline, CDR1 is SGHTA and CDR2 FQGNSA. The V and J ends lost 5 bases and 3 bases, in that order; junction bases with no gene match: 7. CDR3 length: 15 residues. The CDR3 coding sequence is TGTGCCAGCAGCGCGCCGGGACAGTACAATCAGCCCCAGCATTTT. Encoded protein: CASSAPGQYNQPQHF.

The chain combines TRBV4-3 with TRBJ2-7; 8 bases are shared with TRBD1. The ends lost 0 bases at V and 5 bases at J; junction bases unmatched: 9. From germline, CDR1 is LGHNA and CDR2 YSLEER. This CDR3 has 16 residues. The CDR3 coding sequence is TGCGCCAGCAGCCAAGACAGGACAGGGTGGTTTGACGAGCAGTACTTC. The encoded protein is CASSQDRTGWFDEQYF.

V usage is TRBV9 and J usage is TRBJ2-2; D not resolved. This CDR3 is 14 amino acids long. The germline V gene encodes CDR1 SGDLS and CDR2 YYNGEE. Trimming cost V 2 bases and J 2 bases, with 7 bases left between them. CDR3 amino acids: CASSVWANTGELFF. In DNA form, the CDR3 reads TGTGCCAGCAGCGTTTGGGCAAACACCGGGGAGCTGTTTTTT.

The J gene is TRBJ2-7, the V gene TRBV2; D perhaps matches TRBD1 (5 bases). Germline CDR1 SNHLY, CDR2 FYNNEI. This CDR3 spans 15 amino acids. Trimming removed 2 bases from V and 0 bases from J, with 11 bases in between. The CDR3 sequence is CASSEPQGISYEQYF. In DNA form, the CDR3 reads TGTGCCAGCAGTGAACCGCAGGGTATCTCCTACGAGCAGTACTTC.

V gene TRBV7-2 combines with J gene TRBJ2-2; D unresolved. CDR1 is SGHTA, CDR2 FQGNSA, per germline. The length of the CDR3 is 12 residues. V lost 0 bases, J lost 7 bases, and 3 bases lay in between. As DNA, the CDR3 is TGTGCCAGCAGCTTAGCGGGCGGGGAGCTGTTTTTT. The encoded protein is CASSLAGGELFF.

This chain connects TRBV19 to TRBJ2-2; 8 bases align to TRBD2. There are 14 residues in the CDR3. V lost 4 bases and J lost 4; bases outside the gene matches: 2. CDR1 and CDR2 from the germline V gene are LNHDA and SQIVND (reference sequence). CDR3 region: CASSKAGVTGELFF. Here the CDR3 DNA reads TGTGCCAGTAGTAAAGCGGGAGTCACCGGGGAGCTGTTTTTT.

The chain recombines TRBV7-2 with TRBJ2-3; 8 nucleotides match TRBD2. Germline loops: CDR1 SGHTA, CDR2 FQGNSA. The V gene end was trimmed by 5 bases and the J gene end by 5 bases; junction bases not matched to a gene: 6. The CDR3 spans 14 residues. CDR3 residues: CASSPLAVGDTQYF. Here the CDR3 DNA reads TGTGCCAGCAGCCCACTAGCGGTTGGAGATACGCAGTATTTT.

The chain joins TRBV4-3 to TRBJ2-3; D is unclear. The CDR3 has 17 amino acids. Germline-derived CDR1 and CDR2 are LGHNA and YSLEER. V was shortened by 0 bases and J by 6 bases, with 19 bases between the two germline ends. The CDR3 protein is CASSQDLSMWAADTQYF. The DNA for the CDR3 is TGCGCCAGCAGCCAAGATTTGAGTATGTGGGCTGCGGATACGCAGTATTTT.

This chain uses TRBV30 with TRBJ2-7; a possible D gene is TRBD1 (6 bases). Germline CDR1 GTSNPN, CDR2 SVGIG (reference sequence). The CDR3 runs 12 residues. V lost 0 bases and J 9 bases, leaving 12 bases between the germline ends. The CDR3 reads CAWSVPRGGQYF. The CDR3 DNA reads TGTGCCTGGAGTGTACCCAGGGGTGGGCAGTACTTC.

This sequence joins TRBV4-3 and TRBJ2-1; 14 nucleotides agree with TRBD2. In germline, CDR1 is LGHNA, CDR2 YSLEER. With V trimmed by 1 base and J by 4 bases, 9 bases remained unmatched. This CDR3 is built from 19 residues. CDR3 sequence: CASSQAALTSGRAYNEQFF. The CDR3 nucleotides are TGCGCCAGCAGCCAAGCTGCCCTGACTAGCGGGAGGGCATACAATGAGCAGTTCTTC.

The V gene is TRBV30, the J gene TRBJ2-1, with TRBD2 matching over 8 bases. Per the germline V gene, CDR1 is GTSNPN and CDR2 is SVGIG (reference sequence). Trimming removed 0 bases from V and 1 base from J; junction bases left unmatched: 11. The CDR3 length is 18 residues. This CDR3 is CAWSVRRASGLSYNEQFF. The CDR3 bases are TGTGCCTGGAGTGTACGGAGGGCTAGCGGGCTGTCCTACAATGAGCAGTTCTTC.

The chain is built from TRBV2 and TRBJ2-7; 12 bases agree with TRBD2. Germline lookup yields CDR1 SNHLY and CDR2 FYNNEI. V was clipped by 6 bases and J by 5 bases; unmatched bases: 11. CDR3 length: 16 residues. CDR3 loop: CASSTSSGRAGHEQYF. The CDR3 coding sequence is TGTGCCAGCAGCACGTCTAGCGGGAGGGCAGGCCACGAGCAGTACTTC.